Listed below are T cell receptor beta chains from one sample, sequenced in a study of immune heterogeneity within non-small cell lung tumors. Using its own MiXCR run on the multiplex PCR reads, TCRdb lists one record per CDR3 protein. The table includes around 9,800 distinct CDR3 sequences, approximately 20% detected once. Sequenced input: lung tumor tissue. The receptors derive from a man in his 60s with non-small cell lung cancer. Both conserved end residues are part of each CDR3. D genes are given only for firm matches. Size tells how often a clone was seen (once, few, many) or the class of an expanded clone, and some rows leave it out.

CDR3 length	D gene	clone size	V gene	J gene	CDR3 protein	CDR3 DNA
15	-	many	TRBV20-1	TRBJ1-2	CSARDPGRMDYGYTF	TGCAGTGCTAGAGATCCGGGGCGGATGGACTATGGCTACACCTTC
17	TRBD2	medium-sized	TRBV27	TRBJ2-7	CASSSPLAGFKGDEQYF	TGTGCCAGCAGTTCGCCTCTAGCGGGATTTAAAGGGGACGAGCAGTACTTC
14	-	medium-sized	TRBV10-3	TRBJ1-5	CATRGEVGNQPQHF	TGTGCCACCCGTGGAGAGGTGGGCAATCAGCCCCAGCATTTT
12	-	medium-sized	TRBV2	TRBJ1-4	CASSEGGGKLFF	TGTGCCAGCAGTGAAGGCGGTGGAAAACTGTTTTTT
14	TRBD1	-	TRBV3-1	TRBJ1-5	CASSQGQGVSPQHF	TGTGCCAGCAGCCAAGGACAGGGGGTTTCGCCCCAGCATTTT
12	-	-	TRBV30	TRBJ2-1	CAWSEASVPRVF	TGTGCCTGGAGTGAGGCCTCCGTTCCCCGGGTCTTC
16	TRBD2	few	TRBV12-3/TRBV12-4	TRBJ2-3	CASSLSGRVSTDTQYF	TGTGCCAGCAGTTTGAGCGGGAGGGTTAGCACAGATACGCAGTATTTT
13	TRBD2	few	TRBV6-1	TRBJ2-5	CASSSSGQETQYF	TGTGCCAGCAGTTCTAGCGGCCAAGAGACCCAGTACTTC
13	-	few	TRBV14	TRBJ2-7	CASSHIPGYEQYF	TGTGCCAGCAGCCATATTCCCGGCTACGAGCAGTACTTC
15	-	-	TRBV18	TRBJ2-7	CASSPPLADTYEQYF	TGTGCCAGCTCACCACCCTTAGCGGATACCTACGAGCAGTACTTC
13	-	-	TRBV7-9	TRBJ1-3	CASSPQWANTIYF	TGTGCCAGCAGCCCACAATGGGCGAACACCATATATTTT
14	-	medium-sized	TRBV5-1	TRBJ1-2	CASSTRYGQDGYTF	TGCGCCAGCAGTACCCGGTACGGTCAGGATGGCTACACCTTC
16	-	medium-sized	TRBV27	TRBJ1-5	CASHVGAGVINQPQHF	TGTGCCAGCCACGTTGGGGCAGGGGTCATAAATCAGCCCCAGCATTTT
15	-	many	TRBV20-1	TRBJ1-5	CSAALGEYSNQPQHF	TGCAGTGCCGCCCTGGGGGAATATAGCAATCAGCCCCAGCATTTT
14	TRBD1	few	TRBV12-3/TRBV12-4	TRBJ1-4	CASRPGQTNEKLFF	TGTGCCAGCAGGCCGGGACAGACTAATGAAAAACTGTTTTTT
14	-	-	TRBV19	TRBJ1-4	CASKAGRDDEKLFF	TGTGCCAGTAAGGCGGGACGGGATGATGAAAAACTGTTTTTT
14	-	medium-sized	TRBV19	TRBJ2-7	CASSISGTIDEQYF	TGTGCCAGTAGTATATCCGGGACAATCGACGAGCAGTACTTC
13	-	few	TRBV11-3	TRBJ2-1	CASSPDLYNEQFF	TGTGCCAGCAGCCCGGACTTATACAATGAGCAGTTCTTC
15	TRBD1	medium-sized	TRBV12-3/TRBV12-4	TRBJ1-5	CASSLTGQGGLTQHF	TGTGCCAGCAGTTTAACGGGACAGGGAGGTTTGACCCAGCATTTT
12	-	medium-sized	TRBV30	TRBJ1-1	CAWSVGGFEAFF	TGTGCCTGGAGTGTCGGGGGTTTTGAAGCTTTCTTT
14	-	medium-sized	TRBV9	TRBJ2-7	CASSRDWSSYEQYF	TGTGCCAGCAGCCGGGATTGGAGCTCCTACGAGCAGTACTTC
15	-	-	TRBV3-1	TRBJ2-4	CASSQDRRPKNIQYF	TGTGCCAGCAGCCAAGATCGCCGCCCCAAAAACATTCAGTACTTC
16	-	few	TRBV18	TRBJ1-1	CASSPRLGISNTEAFF	TGTGCCAGCTCACCCCGGCTCGGGATTTCGAACACTGAAGCTTTCTTT
12	TRBD2	many	TRBV13	TRBJ2-1	CASSLTSVEQFF	TGTGCCAGCAGCCTTACTAGCGTTGAGCAGTTCTTC
15	TRBD2	-	TRBV12-3/TRBV12-4	TRBJ2-1	CASRDSGSYYNEKFF	TGTGCCAGCAGAGATAGCGGGAGTTACTACAATGAGAAGTTCTTC
17	TRBD1	few	TRBV18	TRBJ1-5	CASSPPGQGYSNQPQHF	TGTGCCAGCTCACCACCGGGACAGGGGTATAGCAATCAGCCCCAGCATTTT
15	TRBD1	few	TRBV11-2	TRBJ1-4	CASSFLRGGNEKLFF	TGTGCCAGCAGCTTTCTCAGGGGGGGTAATGAAAAACTGTTTTTT
17	TRBD2	few	TRBV9	TRBJ2-3	CASSSLGGGFSTDTQYF	TGTGCCAGCAGCTCATTGGGGGGGGGTTTTAGCACAGATACGCAGTATTTT
16	-	-	TRBV30	TRBJ1-1	CAWSPVGVSGNTEAFF	TGTGCCTGGAGCCCAGTTGGGGTATCTGGGAACACTGAAGCTTTCTTT
18	TRBD2	medium-sized	TRBV20-1	TRBJ2-7	CSARDFQGTSGSVYEQYF	TGCAGTGCTAGAGACTTCCAAGGGACTAGCGGGAGTGTATACGAGCAGTACTTC
14	-	medium-sized	TRBV20-1	TRBJ2-7	CSAKSERRPYEQYF	TGCAGTGCTAAATCGGAGAGGCGCCCCTACGAGCAGTACTTC
13	-	-	TRBV6-4	TRBJ1-1	CASSSRLNTEAFF	TGTGCCAGCAGTAGCAGACTGAACACTGAAGCTTTCTTT
18	-	medium-sized	TRBV30	TRBJ2-5	CAWSRLGARELLIETQYF	TGTGCCTGGAGTAGATTGGGGGCGCGAGAGCTACTCATAGAGACCCAGTACTTC
15	TRBD1	medium-sized	TRBV5-1	TRBJ2-1	CASSLTGQGVNEQFF	TGCGCCAGCAGCTTGACGGGACAGGGTGTTAATGAGCAGTTCTTC
15	-	few	TRBV3-1	TRBJ2-7	CASSQDYSRNYEQYF	TGTGCCAGCAGCCAAGATTATTCGCGGAACTACGAGCAGTACTTC
15	-	-	TRBV9	TRBJ2-5	CASSVGYGGGETQYF	TGTGCCAGCAGCGTAGGCTATGGGGGAGGAGAGACCCAGTACTTC
15	-	medium-sized	TRBV6-5	TRBJ2-7	CASSYSRGRTHEQYF	TGTGCCAGCAGTTACTCCAGGGGGAGGACCCACGAGCAGTACTTC
14	-	many	TRBV30	TRBJ1-1	CAWSEAGMNTEAFF	TGTGCCTGGAGTGAGGCAGGGATGAACACTGAAGCTTTCTTT
14	-	many	TRBV6-1	TRBJ1-1	CASSATGRSTEAFF	TGTGCCAGCAGTGCGACCGGGAGGTCCACTGAAGCTTTCTTT
16	TRBD2	few	TRBV19	TRBJ2-3	CASSIERLAGGATQYF	TGTGCCAGTAGTATAGAGCGGTTAGCGGGAGGTGCCACGCAGTATTTT
16	-	-	TRBV2	TRBJ2-1	CASSSPWRPYENEQFF	TGTGCCAGCAGCAGCCCCTGGCGGCCCTACGAGAATGAGCAGTTCTTC
15	TRBD2	-	TRBV5-1	TRBJ2-1	CASSKIAGVFNEQFF	TGCGCCAGCAGCAAAATAGCGGGAGTGTTCAATGAGCAGTTCTTC
14	-	-	TRBV18	TRBJ2-1	CASSPGDVYNEQFF	TGTGCCAGCTCACCAGGGGACGTCTACAATGAGCAGTTCTTC
15	TRBD2	-	TRBV30	TRBJ2-1	CAWSSGTSGYNEQFF	TGTGCCTGGAGTTCCGGGACTAGCGGATACAATGAGCAGTTCTTC
19	TRBD1	few	TRBV9	TRBJ2-1	CASSPTPGQGATSYNEQFF	TGTGCCAGCAGCCCCACCCCTGGACAGGGGGCTACGTCCTACAATGAGCAGTTCTTC
15	TRBD2	-	TRBV7-8	TRBJ2-1	CASSAPSGSYNEQFF	TGTGCCAGCAGCGCCCCTAGCGGCTCCTACAATGAGCAGTTCTTC
16	TRBD1	medium-sized	TRBV5-1	TRBJ1-1	CASSNRDRGVVTEAFF	TGCGCCAGCAGCAACCGGGACAGGGGTGTCGTCACTGAAGCTTTCTTT
14	TRBD1	medium-sized	TRBV30	TRBJ1-6	CAWSLGTENSPLHF	TGTGCCTGGAGTTTGGGGACAGAGAATTCACCCCTCCACTTT
15	-	medium-sized	TRBV20-1	TRBJ1-5	CSANPDGELGQPQHF	TGCAGTGCTAACCCTGATGGGGAGCTCGGCCAGCCCCAGCATTTT
17	TRBD1	many	TRBV20-1	TRBJ1-6	CSARGQGIISYNSPLHF	TGCAGTGCTAGAGGACAGGGGATTATCTCCTATAATTCACCCCTCCACTTT